This TCR beta chain was sequenced in a study of T cells in Graves' hyperthyroidism and ophthalmopathy. Researchers amplified the TCR beta CDR3 regions from RNA transcripts. HTBI primers were employed in a first-round RT-PCR of the TCR CDR3. TCRdb reprocessed the multiplex PCR reads with MiXCR, giving one entry per CDR3 protein. The sample records 500,000 or so distinct CDR3 sequences, more than 15% being singletons. CDR3 length equals 17 residues. The trim removed 6 bases at V and 1 base at J, leaving 12 bases unmatched. Specimen: blood. The chain uses TRBV12-3 or TRBV12-4 and TRBJ2-7; TRBD1 matches 10 bases. The TCR originated in a woman between 25 and 40 years old with Graves' ophthalmopathy. The DNA for the CDR3 is TGTGCCAGCAGCACCGTCCCACCGGGACAGGGGTCCTACGAGCAGTACTTC. It encodes CASSTVPPGQGSYEQYF.